Listed below are T cell receptor beta chains from one sample, sequenced in a study of T cell responses to AZD1222 COVID-19 vaccine. The assay was immunoSEQ multiplex PCR, and TCRdb's table has in-frame clones only and misses some. The sample contains roughly 80,000 clones, approximately 85% of which appear only once. The specimen was peripheral blood, collected on day 0 of MenACWY control vaccination. The source is an adult in good health. Both conserved end residues are part of each CDR3. A D gene is named only where the DNA matches it firmly. The size of a clone is reported for some rows only, either as once, few or many, or as a class for expanded clones.

D gene	V gene	J gene	clone size	CDR3 protein	CDR3 DNA
NA	TRBV6-1	TRBJ1-1	NA	CASSDQDRNTEAFF	TGTGCCAGCAGTGACCAGGACAGGAACACTGAAGCTTTCTTT
NA	TRBV30	TRBJ1-5	few	CAWSVESRNQPQHF	TGTGCCTGGAGTGTCGAAAGTCGCAATCAGCCCCAGCATTTT
NA	TRBV9	TRBJ2-6	NA	CASSSRHAGANVLTF	TGTGCCAGCAGCAGTCGACATGCTGGGGCCAACGTCCTGACTTTC
NA	TRBV9	TRBJ1-4	NA	CASSVQGPNEKLFF	TGTGCCAGCAGCGTACAGGGCCCTAATGAAAAACTGTTTTTT
TRBD1	TRBV7-3	TRBJ2-2	NA	CASSLTLGQGNGELFF	TGTGCCAGCAGCTTAACCCTGGGACAGGGGAACGGGGAGCTGTTTTTT
NA	TRBV6-4	TRBJ2-7	NA	CASRSGVTYEQYF	TGTGCCAGCAGGTCCGGGGTTACCTACGAGCAGTACTTC
NA	TRBV4-3	TRBJ1-5	NA	CASSQEVGLNQPQHF	TGCGCCAGCAGCCAAGAAGTAGGCCTCAATCAGCCCCAGCATTTT
TRBD1	TRBV2	TRBJ1-1	NA	CASRATGGYTEAFF	TGTGCCAGCAGGGCGACAGGGGGGTACACTGAAGCTTTCTTT
NA	TRBV30	TRBJ2-3	NA	CAWSVGGGTDTQYF	TGTGCCTGGAGTGTAGGGGGGGGCACAGATACGCAGTATTTT
NA	TRBV5-3	TRBJ1-1	NA	CARSLGQKNTEAFF	TGTGCCAGAAGCTTGGGGCAGAAGAACACTGAAGCTTTCTTT
TRBD1	TRBV7-8	TRBJ2-1	NA	CASSVLQGVSYNEQFF	TGTGCCAGCAGCGTTCTCCAGGGGGTCTCCTACAATGAGCAGTTCTTC
NA	TRBV7-9	TRBJ2-5	NA	CASSLLAGVRQETQYF	TGTGCCAGCAGCTTATTGGCAGGGGTTCGTCAAGAGACCCAGTACTTC
NA	TRBV2	TRBJ1-2	NA	CASNEGGAGYGYTF	TGTGCCAGCAACGAAGGAGGGGCCGGCTATGGCTACACCTTC
TRBD1	TRBV29-1	TRBJ1-2	NA	CSVGDRLSGGYTF	TGCAGCGTTGGGGACAGGCTATCGGGGGGCTACACCTTC
NA	TRBV4-2	TRBJ2-7	NA	CASSQGGGYTYEQYF	TGTGCCAGCAGCCAAGGCGGAGGGTATACCTACGAGCAGTACTTC
TRBD2	TRBV7-7	TRBJ2-5	NA	CASSRVSGAASYF	TGTGCTAGCAGCAGAGTTAGCGGGGCAGCCTCGTACTTC
TRBD2	TRBV7-3	TRBJ2-1	NA	CASSSTSGYNEQFF	TGTGCCAGCAGTTCGACTAGCGGATACAATGAGCAGTTCTTC
NA	TRBV15	TRBJ1-6	NA	CATSRDRGASSPLHF	TGTGCCACCAGCAGAGATCGGGGGGCAAGTTCACCCCTCCACTTT
TRBD2	TRBV6-1	TRBJ2-5	NA	CASSESLAGQETQYF	TGTGCCAGCAGTGAAAGCCTAGCGGGACAAGAGACCCAGTACTTC